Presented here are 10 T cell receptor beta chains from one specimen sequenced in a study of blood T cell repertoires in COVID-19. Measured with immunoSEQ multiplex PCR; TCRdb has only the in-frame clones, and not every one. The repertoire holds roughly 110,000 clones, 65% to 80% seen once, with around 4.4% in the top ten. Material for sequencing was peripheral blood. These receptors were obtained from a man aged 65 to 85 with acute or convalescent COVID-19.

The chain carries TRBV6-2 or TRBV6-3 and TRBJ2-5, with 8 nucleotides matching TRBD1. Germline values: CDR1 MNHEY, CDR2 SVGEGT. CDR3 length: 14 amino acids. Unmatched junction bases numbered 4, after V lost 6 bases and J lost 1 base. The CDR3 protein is CASSFQGAQETQYF. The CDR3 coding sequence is TGTGCCAGCAGCTTCCAGGGGGCCCAAGAGACCCAGTACTTC.

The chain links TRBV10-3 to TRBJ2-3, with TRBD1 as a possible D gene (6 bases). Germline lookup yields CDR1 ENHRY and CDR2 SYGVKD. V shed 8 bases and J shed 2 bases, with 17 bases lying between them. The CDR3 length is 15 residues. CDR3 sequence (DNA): TGTGCCATCGGGGAACAGGGAAGGGACACAGATACGCAGTATTTT. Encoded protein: CAIGEQGRDTDTQYF.

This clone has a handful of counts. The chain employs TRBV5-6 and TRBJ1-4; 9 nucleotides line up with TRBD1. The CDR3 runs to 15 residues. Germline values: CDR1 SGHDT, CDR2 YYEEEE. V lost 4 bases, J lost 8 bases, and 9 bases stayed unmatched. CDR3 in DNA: TGTGCCAGCAGCCTGACCGGGACAGGGCCAGAAAAACTGTTTTTT. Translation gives CASSLTGTGPEKLFF.

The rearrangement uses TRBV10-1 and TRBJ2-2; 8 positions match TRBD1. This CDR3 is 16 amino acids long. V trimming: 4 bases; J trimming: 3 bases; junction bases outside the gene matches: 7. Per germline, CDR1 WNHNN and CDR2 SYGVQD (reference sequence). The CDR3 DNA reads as TGCGCCAGCAGTGGGAAGGGACAGGACCACACCGGGGAGCTGTTTTTT. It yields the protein CASSGKGQDHTGELFF.

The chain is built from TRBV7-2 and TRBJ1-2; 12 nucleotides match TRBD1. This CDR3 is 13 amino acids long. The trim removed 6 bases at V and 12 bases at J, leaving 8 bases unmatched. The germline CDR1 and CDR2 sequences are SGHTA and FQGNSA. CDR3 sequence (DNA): TGTGCCAGCAGAACGGGACAGGGGGCGGGTGACACCTTC. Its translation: CASRTGQGAGDTF.

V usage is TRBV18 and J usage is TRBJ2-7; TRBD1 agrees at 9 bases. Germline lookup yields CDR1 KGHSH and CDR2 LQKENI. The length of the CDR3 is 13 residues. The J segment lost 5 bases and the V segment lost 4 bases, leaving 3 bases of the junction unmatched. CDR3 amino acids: CASSRTGEHEQYF. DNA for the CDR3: TGTGCCAGCTCACGGACAGGGGAACACGAGCAGTACTTC. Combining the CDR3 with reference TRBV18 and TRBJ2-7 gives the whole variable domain NAGVMQNPRHLVRRRGQEARLRCSPMKGHSHVYWYRQLPEEGLKFMVYLQKENIIDESGMPKERFSAEFPKEGPSILRIQQVVRGDSAAYFCASSRTGEHEQYFGPGTRLTVT.

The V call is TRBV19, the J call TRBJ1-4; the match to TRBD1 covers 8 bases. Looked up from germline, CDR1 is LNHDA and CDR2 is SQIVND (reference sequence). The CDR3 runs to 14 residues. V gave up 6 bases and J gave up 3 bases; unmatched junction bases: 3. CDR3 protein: CASSRGQANEKLFF. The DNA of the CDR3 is TGTGCCAGTAGCAGGGGGCAGGCTAATGAAAAACTGTTTTTT.

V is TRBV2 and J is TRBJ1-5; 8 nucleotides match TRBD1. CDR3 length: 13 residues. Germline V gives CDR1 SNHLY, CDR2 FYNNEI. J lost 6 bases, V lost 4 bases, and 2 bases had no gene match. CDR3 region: CASSGQGIQPQHF. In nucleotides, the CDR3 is TGTGCCAGCAGTGGACAGGGGATTCAGCCCCAGCATTTT.

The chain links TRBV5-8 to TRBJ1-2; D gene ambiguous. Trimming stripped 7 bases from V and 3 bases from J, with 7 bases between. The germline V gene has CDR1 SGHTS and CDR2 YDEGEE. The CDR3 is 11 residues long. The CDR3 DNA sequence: TGTGCCAGCGTGGCAGACTATGGCTACACCTTC. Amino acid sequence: CASVADYGYTF. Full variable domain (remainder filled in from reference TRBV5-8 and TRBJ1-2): EAGVTQSPTHLIKTRGQQATLRCSPISGHTSVYWYQQALGLGLQFLLWYDEGEERNRGNFPPRFSGRQFPNYSSELNVNALELEDSALYLCASVADYGYTFGSGTRLTVV.

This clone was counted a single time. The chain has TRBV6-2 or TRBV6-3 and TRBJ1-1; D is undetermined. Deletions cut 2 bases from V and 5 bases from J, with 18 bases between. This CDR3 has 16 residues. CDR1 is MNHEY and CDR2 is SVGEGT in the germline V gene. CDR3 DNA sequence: TGTGCCAGCAGTTACATCCCGGCTGCGGTTATGACTGAAGCTTTCTTT. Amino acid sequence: CASSYIPAAVMTEAFF.